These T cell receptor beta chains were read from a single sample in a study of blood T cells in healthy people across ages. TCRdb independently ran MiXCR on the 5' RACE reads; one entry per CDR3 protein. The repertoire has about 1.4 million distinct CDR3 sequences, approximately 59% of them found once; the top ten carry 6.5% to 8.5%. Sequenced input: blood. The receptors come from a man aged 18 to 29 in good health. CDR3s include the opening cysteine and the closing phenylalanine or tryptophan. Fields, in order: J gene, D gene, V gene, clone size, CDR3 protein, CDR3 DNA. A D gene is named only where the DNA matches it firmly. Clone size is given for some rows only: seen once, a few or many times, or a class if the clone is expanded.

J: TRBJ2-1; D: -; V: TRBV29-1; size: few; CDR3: CSDRTIAQASSYNEQFF; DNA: TGCAGCGACCGTACTATAGCTCAAGCCAGCTCCTACAATGAGCAGTTCTTC
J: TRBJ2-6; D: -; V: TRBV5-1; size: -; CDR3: CASSSPVELTNVLTF; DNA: TGCGCCAGCAGCTCTCCAGTCGAGCTCACCAACGTCCTGACTTTC
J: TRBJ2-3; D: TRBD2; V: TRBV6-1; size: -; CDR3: CASSRSGRGTDTQYF; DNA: TGTGCCAGCAGCCGTAGCGGGAGAGGGACAGATACGCAGTATTTT
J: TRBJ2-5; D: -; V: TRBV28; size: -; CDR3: CASRASVSGGEETQYF; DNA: TGTGCCAGCAGGGCCAGTGTGTCGGGGGGCGAGGAGACCCAGTACTTC
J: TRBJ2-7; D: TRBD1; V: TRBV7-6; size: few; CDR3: CASSLARTGGTMSDEQYF; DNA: TGTGCCAGCAGCTTAGCACGGACAGGGGGCACCATGAGCGACGAGCAGTACTTC
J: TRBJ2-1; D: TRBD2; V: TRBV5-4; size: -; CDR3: CASSFGGGARGEQFF; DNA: TGTGCCAGCAGCTTCGGCGGGGGGGCCAGGGGTGAGCAGTTCTTC
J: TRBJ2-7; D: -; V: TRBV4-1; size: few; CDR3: CASSPGFQGGYEQYF; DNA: TGCGCCAGCAGCCCTGGGTTCCAGGGAGGATACGAGCAGTACTTC
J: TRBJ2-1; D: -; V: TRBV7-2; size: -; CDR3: CASSLSRWEQFF; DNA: TGTGCCAGCAGCCTATCTAGATGGGAGCAGTTCTTC
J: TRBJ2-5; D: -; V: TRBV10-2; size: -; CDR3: CASTRRSQETQYF; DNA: TGCGCCAGCACCCGGCGGAGCCAAGAGACCCAGTACTTC
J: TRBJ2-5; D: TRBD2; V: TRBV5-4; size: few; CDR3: CASSLGGSGSRETQYF; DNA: TGTGCCAGCAGCTTGGGAGGTAGCGGGAGTAGAGAGACCCAGTACTTC
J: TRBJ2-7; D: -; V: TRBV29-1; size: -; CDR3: CSVEDSTQASRGTRYEQYF; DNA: TGCAGCGTTGAAGATTCCACTCAGGCGAGTCGCGGGACGAGATACGAGCAGTACTTC
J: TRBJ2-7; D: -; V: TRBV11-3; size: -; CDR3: CASSLGPQTGEQYF; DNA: TGTGCCAGCAGCTTAGGCCCACAAACGGGGGAGCAGTACTTC
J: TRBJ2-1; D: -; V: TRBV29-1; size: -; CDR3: CSVEDQNRDLKVNEQFF; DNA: TGCAGCGTTGAAGATCAAAACCGGGACCTAAAAGTGAATGAGCAGTTCTTC